These 16 T cell receptor beta chains came from one sample sequenced in a study of cytomegalovirus exposure and HLA in healthy donors (dated by TCRdb to about 2017). Library preparation used the immunoSEQ multiplex PCR assay. For the multiplex PCR, a mixture combining 60 forward primers for TCR Vbeta segments and 13 reverse primers for TCR Jbeta segments was used. TCRdb stores this immuneACCESS table with in-frame sequences only. Part of the clones is absent; in the studies checked, under half of the shortfall reflects unresolved V genes, and no reason is known for the rest. Counted in this sample were under 200,000 clones; roughly 79% of them appeared once. Together, the top ten hold 1.5% to 1.7% of the sample. Input material: PBMCs. These receptors all come from a man aged 40-50 years in good health and CMV-seronegative.

CDR3 in DNA: TGTGCCAGCAGGGACAGGGCGGGCTATGGCTACACCTTC. Translation gives CASRDRAGYGYTF. V usage is TRBV2 and J usage is TRBJ1-2, with TRBD1 matching over 8 bases. The CDR3 runs to 13 residues. J lost 4 bases, V lost 6 bases, and 4 bases had no gene match. CDR1 and CDR2 from the germline V gene are SNHLY and FYNNEI. Full variable domain (rest looked up from reference TRBV2 and TRBJ1-2): EPEVTQTPSHQVTQMGQEVILRCVPISNHLYFYWYRQILGQKVEFLVSFYNNEISEKSEIFDDQFSVERPDGSNFTLKIRSTKLEDSAMYFCASRDRAGYGYTFGSGTRLTVV.

The chain is built from TRBV2 and TRBJ1-1, with 7 bases identical to TRBD1. This CDR3 region has 14 residues. V dropped 6 bases and J dropped 2; count of bases not matched to a gene: 6. Germline V gene lookup returns CDR1 SNHLY and CDR2 FYNNEI. The CDR3 region is CASSLGQVNTEAFF. The CDR3 nucleotides read TGTGCCAGCAGCCTAGGACAGGTAAACACTGAAGCTTTCTTT.

The V and J genes are TRBV28 and TRBJ2-7; TRBD2 matches 11 bases. From germline, CDR1 is MDHEN and CDR2 SYDVKM. After removal of 4 bases from V and 7 bases from J, the junction contained 15 bases not matched to a gene. The CDR3 length is 17 residues. The DNA for the CDR3 is TGTGCCAGCAGTTCTCATTCTTTAGCGGGAGGGTTTCAAGAGCAGTACTTC. Amino acids: CASSSHSLAGGFQEQYF.

This clone was detected only once. The CDR3 sequence is CASSPIHSNQPQHF. The CDR3 DNA reads TGTGCCAGTAGCCCCATTCATAGCAATCAGCCCCAGCATTTT. The chain is built from TRBV19 and TRBJ1-5; D is unclear. V lost 6 bases to trimming and J lost 0 bases, with 9 bases between them. Germline V gene lookup returns CDR1 LNHDA and CDR2 SQIVND (reference sequence). CDR3 size: 14 residues.

The CDR3 region is CSVGDRVTDTQYF. In nucleotides, the CDR3 is TGCAGCGTGGGGGACAGAGTCACAGATACGCAGTATTTT. The chain has TRBV29-1 and TRBJ2-3; 7 bases are a match to TRBD1. J was trimmed by 2 bases and V by 6 bases; bases with no gene match: 5. The CDR3 totals 13 residues. Germline lookup yields CDR1 SQVTM and CDR2 ANQGSEA.

V and J are TRBV7-8 and TRBJ1-2; D possibly corresponds to TRBD1 (5 bases). Germline V gene lookup returns CDR1 SGHVS and CDR2 FQNEAQ. Trimming removed 5 bases from V and 4 bases from J, with 8 bases in between. This CDR3 has 12 amino acids. In nucleotides, the CDR3 is TGTGCCAGCAGCATTGACAGCTATGGCTACACCTTC. Its protein is CASSIDSYGYTF.

V gene TRBV7-2 combines with J gene TRBJ1-1; weak D call: TRBD1 (5 bases). V was trimmed by 1 base and J by 5 bases, leaving 14 bases between them. The CDR3 is 15 amino acids. The germline CDR1 and CDR2 sequences are SGHTA and FQGNSA. The CDR3 loop is CASSLVDSYYTEAFF. The CDR3 DNA is TGTGCCAGCAGCTTAGTCGACAGTTATTATACTGAAGCTTTCTTT.

The rearrangement links TRBV6-6 to TRBJ1-1; 9 bases agree with TRBD1. Germline CDR1 and CDR2: MNHNY and SVGAGI (reference sequence). This CDR3 comprises 15 residues. The V segment lost 6 bases and the J segment 4 bases; nucleotides outside the gene matches: 9. CDR3 bases: TGTGCCAGCAGCCCGCCACAGGGGGCAAGCACTGAAGCTTTCTTT. This translates into CASSPPQGASTEAFF.

This rearrangement joins TRBV25-1 to TRBJ1-4, with unresolved D. Trimming left V 4 bases short and J 7 bases short, with 10 bases between. Germline CDR1 is MGHDK and CDR2 is SYGVNS. The CDR3 spans 13 residues. This CDR3 is CASSAYTGEKLFF. In DNA form, the CDR3 reads TGTGCCAGCAGTGCTTATACGGGTGAAAAACTGTTTTTT.

V and J are TRBV28 and TRBJ1-1, with TRBD1 matching 10 bases. The CDR3 is 15 amino acids. With V trimmed by 6 bases and J by 1 base, 5 bases remained unmatched. CDR1 and CDR2 (germline): MDHEN, SYDVKM. The CDR3 DNA is TGTGCCAGCAGCCTTAGACAGGGGGCGAACACTGAAGCTTTCTTT. It yields the protein CASSLRQGANTEAFF.

The V and J genes are TRBV19 and TRBJ2-1, with D perhaps TRBD2 (6 bases). V lost 2 bases and J 0 bases, leaving 11 bases between the germline ends. CDR1 and CDR2 from the germline V gene are LNHDA and SQIVND (reference sequence). The CDR3 consists of 16 residues. CDR3 sequence: CASSIRDLSSYNEQFF. CDR3 DNA sequence: TGTGCCAGTAGTATAAGGGACTTGAGCTCCTACAATGAGCAGTTCTTC.

The chain joins TRBV30 to TRBJ1-4; D is ambiguous. The V end lost 2 bases, the J end lost 3 bases, and 10 bases lay between the germline ends. The CDR3 runs 14 residues. Germline V gives CDR1 GTSNPN, CDR2 SVGIG (reference sequence). CDR3 nucleotides: TGTGCCTGGAGTCTTGAGGAAGCTAATGAAAAACTGTTTTTT. It specifies CAWSLEEANEKLFF. Full variable domain (remainder filled in from reference TRBV30 and TRBJ1-4): SQTIHQWPATLVQPVGSPLSLECTVEGTSNPNLYWYRQAAGRGLQLLFYSVGIGQISSEVPQNLSASRPQDRQFILSSKKLLLSDSGFYLCAWSLEEANEKLFFGSGTQLSVL.

The chain employs TRBV2 and TRBJ2-5; D not resolved. CDR3 length: 14 amino acids. Germline-derived CDR1 and CDR2 are SNHLY and FYNNEI. The V end was cut by 5 bases, the J end by 5 bases, with 15 bases between. CDR3 nucleotides: TGTGCCAGCAGTACACTCTGGGTCGGGGAGACCCAGTACTTC. Amino acids: CASSTLWVGETQYF.

The chain joins TRBV1 to TRBJ2-7; TRBD2, the D gene given by the table, was not confirmed from the DNA. TRBV1 is annotated as a pseudogene. This CDR3 is 18 amino acids long. The CDR3 nucleotides read TGCACCAGCAGCCGGAATAGCGGGAGGCCCGCATCGGCCTACGAGCAGTACGTC. It is translated as CTSSRNSGRPASAYEQYV.

The V call is TRBV4-1, the J call TRBJ2-7; 8 positions match TRBD2. With 1 base clipped from V and 3 bases from J, the junction kept 5 bases outside the gene matches. The germline gives CDR1 MGHRA, CDR2 YSYEKL. This CDR3 spans 15 amino acids. The CDR3 sequence is CASSQGSGRGYEQYF. CDR3 sequence (DNA): TGCGCCAGCAGCCAAGGGAGCGGGAGAGGCTACGAGCAGTACTTC.

The genes are TRBV30 and TRBJ2-2, with 7 bases aligning to TRBD2. The CDR3 runs to 14 residues. Germline values: CDR1 GTSNPN, CDR2 SVGIG (reference sequence). The trim removed 3 bases at V and 3 bases at J, leaving 4 bases unmatched. CDR3 region: CAWRGGSDTGELFF. Here the CDR3 DNA reads TGTGCCTGGAGGGGGGGGTCTGACACCGGGGAGCTGTTTTTT.